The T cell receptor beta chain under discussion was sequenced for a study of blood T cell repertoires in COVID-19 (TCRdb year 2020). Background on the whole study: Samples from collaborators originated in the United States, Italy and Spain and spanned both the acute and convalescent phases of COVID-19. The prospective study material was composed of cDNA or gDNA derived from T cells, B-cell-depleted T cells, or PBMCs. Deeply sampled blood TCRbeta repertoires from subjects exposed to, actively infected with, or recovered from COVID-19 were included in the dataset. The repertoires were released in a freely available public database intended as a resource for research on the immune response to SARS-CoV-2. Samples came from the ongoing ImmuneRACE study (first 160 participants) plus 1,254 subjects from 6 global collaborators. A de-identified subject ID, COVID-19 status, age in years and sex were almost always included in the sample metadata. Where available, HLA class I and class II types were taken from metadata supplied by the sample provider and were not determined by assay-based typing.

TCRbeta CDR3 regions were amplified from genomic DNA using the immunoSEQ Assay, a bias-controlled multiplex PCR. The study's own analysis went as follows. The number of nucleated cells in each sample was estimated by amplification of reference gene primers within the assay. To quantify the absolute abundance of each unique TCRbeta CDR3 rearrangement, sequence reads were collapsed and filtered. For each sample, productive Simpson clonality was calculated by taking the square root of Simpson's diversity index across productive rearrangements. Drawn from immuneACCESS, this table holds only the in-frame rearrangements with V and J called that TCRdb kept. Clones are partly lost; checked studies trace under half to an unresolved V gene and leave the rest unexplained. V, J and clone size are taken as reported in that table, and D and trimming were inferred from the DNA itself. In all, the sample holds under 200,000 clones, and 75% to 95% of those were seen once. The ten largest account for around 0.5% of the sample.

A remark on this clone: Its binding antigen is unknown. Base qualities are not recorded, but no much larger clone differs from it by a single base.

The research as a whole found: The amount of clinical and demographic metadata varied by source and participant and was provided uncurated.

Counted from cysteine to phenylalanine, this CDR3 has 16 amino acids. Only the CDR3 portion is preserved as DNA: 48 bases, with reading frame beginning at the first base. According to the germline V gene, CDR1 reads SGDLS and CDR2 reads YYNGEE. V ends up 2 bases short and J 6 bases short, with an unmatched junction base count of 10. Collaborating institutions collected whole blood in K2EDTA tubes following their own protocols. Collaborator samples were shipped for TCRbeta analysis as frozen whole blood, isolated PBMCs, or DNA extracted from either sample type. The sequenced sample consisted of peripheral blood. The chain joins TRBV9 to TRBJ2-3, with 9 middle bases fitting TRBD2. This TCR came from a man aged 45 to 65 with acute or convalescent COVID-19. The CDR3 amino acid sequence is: CASSVHFSGSWDTQYF. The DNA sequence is TGTGCCAGCAGCGTCCACTTTAGCGGGAGTTGGGATACGCAGTATTTT. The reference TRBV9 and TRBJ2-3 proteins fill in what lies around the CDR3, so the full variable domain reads DSGVTQTPKHLITATGQRVTLRCSPRSGDLSVYWYQQSLDQGLQFLIQYYNGEERAKGNILERFSAQQFPDLHSELNLSSLELGDSALYFCASSVHFSGSWDTQYFGPGTRLTVL.